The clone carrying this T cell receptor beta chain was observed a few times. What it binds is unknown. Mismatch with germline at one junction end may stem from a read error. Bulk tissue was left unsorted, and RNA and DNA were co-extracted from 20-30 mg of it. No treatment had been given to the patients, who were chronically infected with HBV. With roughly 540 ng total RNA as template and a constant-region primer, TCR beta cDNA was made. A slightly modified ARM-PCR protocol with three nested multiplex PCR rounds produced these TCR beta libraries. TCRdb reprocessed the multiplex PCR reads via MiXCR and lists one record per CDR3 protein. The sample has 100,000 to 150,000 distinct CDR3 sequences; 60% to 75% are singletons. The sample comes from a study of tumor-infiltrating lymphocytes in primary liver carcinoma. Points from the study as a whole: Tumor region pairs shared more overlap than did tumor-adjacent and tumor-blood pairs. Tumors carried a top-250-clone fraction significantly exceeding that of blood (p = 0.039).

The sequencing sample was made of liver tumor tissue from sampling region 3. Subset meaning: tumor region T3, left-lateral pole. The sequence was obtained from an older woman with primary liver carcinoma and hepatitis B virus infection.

The CDR3 DNA reads as TGTGCCAGCAGGCCCCCCGAGGGGGTAATTATCCAATTC. It translates to CASRPPEGVIIQF. This rearrangement joins TRBV28 to TRBJ1-2, with D possibly being TRBD1 (6 bases). This CDR3 contains 13 residues. Germline V gene data show CDR1 as MDHEN and CDR2 as SYDVKM.